The 6 T cell receptor beta chains in this list originate from one sample, sequenced in a study of response to subunit inactivated influenza vaccine. TCRdb re-called the RT-PCR reads through MiXCR, storing one row per CDR3 protein. The sample holds hundreds of thousands of distinct CDR3 sequences, around 15% seen once. The input for sequencing was PBMCs from blood, taken around 15 days before vaccination. These receptors originate from a man aged 50-59 years who received an inactivated influenza vaccine.

There are a few counts of this clonotype. CDR3 sequence reads: CASSQDRRGKEETQYF. CDR3 in DNA: TGCGCCAGCAGCCAAGATCGGCGGGGGAAGGAAGAGACCCAGTACTTC. V gene TRBV4-3 combines with J gene TRBJ2-5, with 7 bases matching TRBD2. Germline V lookup: CDR1 LGHNA, CDR2 YSLEER. The length of the CDR3 is 16 residues. V was clipped by 0 bases and J by 3 bases; unmatched bases: 7.

The table lists this clonotype with a few counts. J is TRBJ1-1 and V is TRBV20-1, with D perhaps TRBD1 (5 bases). This CDR3 has 17 residues. With 0 bases removed from V and 0 bases from J, the gap between germline ends came to 17 bases. Looked up from germline, CDR1 is DFQATT and CDR2 is SNEGSKA (reference sequence). The CDR3 DNA is TGCAGTGCTAGAGATTCGGGGGTCCCAACCATGAACACTGAAGCTTTCTTT. Translation: CSARDSGVPTMNTEAFF.

This chain links TRBV28 with TRBJ1-4, with TRBD1 as a possible D gene (6 bases). Germline lookup yields CDR1 MDHEN and CDR2 SYDVKM. V was clipped by 1 base and J by 2 bases, with 8 bases between them. CDR3 size: 15 residues. The CDR3 DNA reads TGTGCCAGCAGTTTATTGCAGGGGACTAATGAAAAACTGTTTTTT. This gives the protein CASSLLQGTNEKLFF.

This clonotype was seen a handful of times. The chain recombines TRBV21-1 with TRBJ2-2; the D call in the table, TRBD1, was not verified against the DNA. TRBV21-1 is annotated as a pseudogene. CDR3 length equals 17 residues. The CDR3: CASSKLSQAPNTGELFF. CDR3 coding DNA: TGTGCCAGCAGCAAACTTTCACAGGCGCCTAACACCGGGGAGCTGTTTTTT.

This clonotype was seen more than once but under ten times. The chain employs TRBV5-1 and TRBJ2-2; the match to TRBD2 covers 8 bases. This CDR3 is 16 amino acids long. V shed 3 bases, J shed 0 bases, and the junction held 4 bases outside the gene matches. CDR1 is SGHRS and CDR2 is YFSETQ in the germline V gene. The CDR3 DNA is TGCGCCAGCAGCTCACTAGCGGTGACGAACACCGGGGAGCTGTTTTTT. The encoded protein is CASSSLAVTNTGELFF.

A few counts support this clonotype. This chain joins TRBV5-1 and TRBJ2-1, with 8 bases identical to TRBD2. The CDR3 totals 15 residues. Unmatched junction bases numbered 9, after V lost 2 bases and J lost 8 bases. The V gene's germline CDR1 is SGHRS and CDR2 YFSETQ. CDR3 DNA: TGCGCCAGCAGCTTTTCTCGCGGGGGGACCCATGAGCAGTTCTTC. This sequence encodes CASSFSRGGTHEQFF.